Sequencing of this T cell receptor beta chain was carried out in a study of T cells expressing NK-cell markers. Regarding the study as a whole: Questions lingered over whether expanded NKG2C+ T cell clones were HCMV-specific.

TCRdb re-called the 5' RACE reads and catalogs CDR3 proteins one per entry, DNA excluded. The table lists a few hundred thousand distinct CDR3 sequences. Looked up from germline, CDR1 is SGHRS and CDR2 is YFSETQ. The CDR3 totals 13 residues. With respect to this clonotype: Antigen specificity is unknown.

Sequencing was carried out using blood T cells: a sorted CD56 or NKG2C T cell subset, CD4+ or CD8+ T cells, or bulk PBMC T cells (not recorded which). The receptor was derived from a man aged 18 to 69 in good health. The chain joins TRBV5-1 to TRBJ1-1; checking the TCRdb D call of TRBD1 is not possible without DNA. CDR3: CASSGSGTGEAFF.